One sample yielded the 32 T cell receptor beta chains listed below, sequenced in a study of T cells in Graves' hyperthyroidism and ophthalmopathy. TCR beta CDR3 regions were amplified from RNA transcripts. A set of HTBI primers served as the primers for a first-round RT-PCR of the TCR CDR3. TCRdb re-called the multiplex PCR reads through MiXCR, storing one row per CDR3 protein. The sample has about 500,000 distinct CDR3 sequences; around an eighth are singletons. Sequenced: blood. The source is a woman younger than 30 with Graves' hyperthyroidism.

For this clonotype: A much larger clone lies a single base off, so this may be a read error. This chain connects TRBV27 to TRBJ2-1, with D uncertain. This CDR3 has 15 amino acids. Looked up from germline, CDR1 is MNHEY and CDR2 is SMNVEV (reference sequence). Trimming pared 10 bases from V and 4 bases from J, leaving 20 bases between. In nucleotides, the CDR3 is TGTGCCAACATTCTGTCCCTCCCCTCATACAATGAGCAGTTCTTC. It specifies CANILSLPSYNEQFF.

This clonotype was counted at least ten times. V and J are TRBV24-1 and TRBJ2-7; D gene uncertain. The CDR3 has 14 residues. V lost 9 bases, J lost 0 bases, and 14 bases lay in between. CDR1 and CDR2 from the germline V gene are KGHDR and SFDVKD. DNA of the CDR3: TGTGCCACCGTCTCTGGACGAAACTCCTACGAGCAGTACGTC. Its protein product is CATVSGRNSYEQYV.

This sequence joins TRBV3-1 and TRBJ1-2; D possibly corresponds to TRBD1 (5 bases). V dropped 2 bases and J dropped 0 bases, with 10 bases sitting between them. The CDR3 runs 15 residues. Looked up from germline, CDR1 is LGHDT and CDR2 is YNNKEL (reference sequence). CDR3 protein: CASSQIQGTNYGYTF. The CDR3 nucleotides read TGTGCCAGCAGCCAAATCCAGGGAACTAACTATGGCTACACCTTC.

This clonotype was recorded at least ten times. The chain uses TRBV20-1 and TRBJ2-1, with 12 bases lining up with TRBD2. The CDR3 is 13 amino acids. The germline V gene has CDR1 DFQATT and CDR2 SNEGSKA (reference sequence). Trimming at V came to 3 bases and at J to 6 bases, leaving 0 bases not matched to a gene. CDR3 sequence: CSARTSGSNEQFF. CDR3 nucleotides: TGCAGTGCTAGGACTAGCGGGAGCAATGAGCAGTTCTTC.

This clonotype came up many times. The chain has TRBV18 and TRBJ2-5, with 9 bases identical to TRBD2. CDR3 length equals 16 residues. The germline CDR1 and CDR2 sequences are KGHSH and LQKENI. Trimming cost V 1 base and J 5 bases; bases outside gene matches: 8. The chain's CDR3 is CASSPRTSVSSETQYF. CDR3 nucleotides: TGTGCCAGCTCACCACGGACTAGCGTCTCTAGCGAGACCCAGTACTTC.

The chain has TRBV7-2 and TRBJ2-3, with 12 bases identical to TRBD2. CDR3 length: 17 amino acids. Looked up from germline, CDR1 is SGHTA and CDR2 is FQGNSA. V shed 2 bases and J 0 bases; nucleotides not matched to a gene: 3. The CDR3, as DNA: TGTGCCAGCAGCTTACTAGCGGGAGGGGCTAGCACAGATACGCAGTATTTT. Its translation is CASSLLAGGASTDTQYF. Supplemented by reference TRBV7-2 and TRBJ2-3, the full variable domain reads GAGVSQSPSNKVTEKGKDVELRCDPISGHTALYWYRQSLGQGLEFLIYFQGNSAPDKSGLPSDRFSAERTGGSVSTLTIQRTQQEDSAVYLCASSLLAGGASTDTQYFGPGTRLTVL.

The rearrangement joins TRBV10-3 to TRBJ2-1; 11 bases are a match to TRBD2. CDR1 and CDR2 from the germline V gene are ENHRY and SYGVKD. The V segment lost 4 bases and the J segment 11 bases; nucleotides outside the gene matches: 4. This CDR3 has 13 residues. CDR3 region: CAISGGTSGQQFF. CDR3 nucleotides: TGTGCCATCAGTGGAGGGACTAGCGGACAGCAGTTCTTC.

This clonotype was seen only a few times. This chain joins TRBV5-8 and TRBJ2-7; weak D call: TRBD2 (5 bases). Germline V lookup: CDR1 SGHTS, CDR2 YDEGEE. V lost 4 bases, J lost 5 bases, and 10 bases lay in between. The CDR3 is 12 residues long. DNA of the CDR3: TGTGCCAGCAGCGAGGGAAACCACGAGCAGTACTTC. Translating it yields CASSEGNHEQYF.

This clonotype was observed at least ten times. This chain uses TRBV9 with TRBJ2-3; D gene uncertain. In germline, CDR1 is SGDLS, CDR2 YYNGEE. This CDR3 has 14 amino acids. The germline V and J ends were trimmed by 0 bases and 8 bases, with 13 bases remaining between them. The CDR3 spells CASSVAGLSATQYF. The CDR3 bases are TGTGCCAGCAGCGTAGCCGGGCTCAGTGCTACGCAGTATTTT.

This clonotype was counted ten times or more. The chain's CDR3 is CASSIGRAWEKLFF. The CDR3 region has the DNA TGTGCCAGTAGTATCGGCAGAGCATGGGAAAAACTGTTTTTT. This rearrangement joins TRBV19 to TRBJ1-4; D is ambiguous. Germline V gene lookup returns CDR1 LNHDA and CDR2 SQIVND (reference sequence). There are 14 residues in the CDR3. V was pared by 3 bases and J by 8 bases, with 13 bases between.

This clonotype occurred many times. The V call is TRBV5-1, the J call TRBJ2-7; 11 positions match TRBD1. Germline lookup yields CDR1 SGHRS and CDR2 YFSETQ. V trimming: 0 bases; J trimming: 3 bases; junction bases outside the gene matches: 2. This CDR3 comprises 15 residues. CDR3 bases: TGCGCCAGCAGCTTGGGGACAGGGGGCCTCTACGAGCAGTACGTC. Encoded protein: CASSLGTGGLYEQYV.

This clonotype was counted only a few times. CDR3 amino acids: CASSQEGTGTQYF. The CDR3 bases are TGTGCCAGCAGCCAAGAAGGAACAGGGACCCAGTACTTC. The rearrangement joins TRBV14 to TRBJ2-5; TRBD1 is a possible D gene (5 bases). Between the trimmed V and J ends, which lost 0 bases and 7 bases, there was a span of 9 bases. Germline V gene lookup returns CDR1 SGHDN and CDR2 FVKESK. This CDR3 region has 13 residues.

This clonotype was counted ten times or more. This chain connects TRBV27 to TRBJ2-1; D possibly corresponds to TRBD2 (5 bases). The length of the CDR3 is 17 residues. Trimming took off 2 bases at V and 4 bases at J, with 18 bases between the two ends. Germline V gives CDR1 MNHEY, CDR2 SMNVEV (reference sequence). CDR3 sequence: CASSLSSVRGEYNEQFF. Written as DNA, the CDR3 is TGTGCCAGCAGTTTAAGTTCCGTCCGGGGTGAATACAATGAGCAGTTCTTC.

This clonotype was recorded at least ten times. The rearrangement joins TRBV2 to TRBJ1-1, with 7 bases identical to TRBD1. Per germline, CDR1 SNHLY and CDR2 FYNNEI. The CDR3 is 14 residues long. V was pared by 4 bases and J by 6 bases, with 8 bases of the junction left unmatched. CDR3 region: CASSVDRWDPEAFF. In DNA form, the CDR3 reads TGTGCCAGCAGTGTGGACAGGTGGGACCCTGAAGCTTTCTTT.

This chain uses TRBV7-2 with TRBJ1-1; unclear D gene. This CDR3 spans 13 amino acids. Looked up from germline, CDR1 is SGHTA and CDR2 is FQGNSA. V was trimmed by 8 bases and J by 10 bases, leaving 20 bases between them. CDR3 nucleotides: TGTGCCAGCTACCGGGTCCCGAACGAACCAGCTTTCTTT. Its translation: CASYRVPNEPAFF.

Ten or more counts support this clonotype. V and J are TRBV2 and TRBJ1-1; maybe TRBD1 (5 bases). The CDR3 covers 13 residues. Germline V gene sequence: CDR1 SNHLY, CDR2 FYNNEI. Trimming took off 7 bases at V and 7 bases at J, with 16 bases between the two ends. The DNA of the CDR3 is TGTGCCAGCATACCGTCCAGGGTGAATGAAGCTTTCTTT. Protein sequence: CASIPSRVNEAFF.

This clonotype was seen repeatedly, ten times or more. J is TRBJ2-7 and V is TRBV5-1; 7 bases agree with TRBD2. This CDR3 comprises 15 residues. V trimming: 4 bases; J trimming: 5 bases; junction bases outside the gene matches: 12. Germline lookup yields CDR1 SGHRS and CDR2 YFSETQ. CDR3 amino acids: CASSPISGGIHEQYF. The CDR3 coding sequence is TGCGCCAGCAGCCCTATATCGGGGGGTATCCACGAGCAGTACTTC.

This clonotype was observed a few times. The chain carries TRBV6-5 and TRBJ1-3; D is undetermined. With 1 base removed from V and 0 bases from J, the gap between germline ends came to 7 bases. The CDR3 has 15 residues. CDR1 MNHEY and CDR2 SVGAGI come from the germline V gene. The CDR3 DNA reads as TGTGCCAGCAGTTACTTTTGGGGCTCTGGAAACACCATATATTTT. Amino acids: CASSYFWGSGNTIYF.

V gene TRBV5-1 combines with J gene TRBJ2-5, with TRBD1 as a possible D gene (6 bases). In germline, CDR1 is SGHRS, CDR2 YFSETQ. Between the trimmed V and J ends, which lost 4 bases and 3 bases, there was a span of 13 bases. This CDR3 is 14 amino acids long. Here the CDR3 DNA reads TGCGCCAGCAGCGGAACAGGGTTTGAAGAGACCCAGTACTTC. It codes for CASSGTGFEETQYF.

This rearrangement joins TRBV6-2 or TRBV6-3 to TRBJ2-2; TRBD1 might be the D (6 bases). The germline V and J ends were trimmed by 7 bases and 2 bases, with 8 bases remaining between them. The CDR3 covers 13 residues. Germline V gene data show CDR1 as MNHEY and CDR2 as SVGEGT. CDR3 amino acids: CASKDSNTGELFF. The CDR3 bases are TGTGCCAGCAAGGACAGTAACACCGGGGAGCTGTTTTTT.

The chain has TRBV4-2 and TRBJ2-1, with 14 bases aligning to TRBD2. The J segment lost 2 bases and the V segment lost 4 bases, leaving 4 bases of the junction unmatched. The germline CDR1 and CDR2 sequences are LGHNA and YNFKEQ. This CDR3 region has 17 residues. The DNA for the CDR3 is TGTGCCAGCAGCCTGGGACTAGCGGGAGCCCCCTACAATGAGCAGTTCTTC. This gives the protein CASSLGLAGAPYNEQFF.

This clonotype has at least ten counts. The chain links TRBV10-3 to TRBJ2-1, with 7 positions matching TRBD2. V lost 3 bases to trimming and J lost 6 bases; unmatched junction nucleotides: 5. Germline V gene lookup returns CDR1 ENHRY and CDR2 SYGVKD. This CDR3 is built from 14 residues. CDR3 coding DNA: TGTGCCATCAGTGACGGCACTAGCGTCAATGAGCAGTTCTTC. It encodes CAISDGTSVNEQFF.

Many counts were recorded for this clonotype. V gene TRBV5-5 combines with J gene TRBJ2-1, with 8 bases fitting TRBD1. The V segment lost 0 bases and the J segment 6 bases; nucleotides outside the gene matches: 5. Germline CDR1 reads SGHKS; CDR2 reads YYEKEE (reference sequence). This CDR3 contains 15 residues. CDR3 sequence reads: CASSLGTGLGNEQFF. In DNA form, the CDR3 reads TGTGCCAGCAGCTTGGGGACAGGGCTCGGCAATGAGCAGTTCTTC.

This clonotype was seen ten or more times. The rearrangement uses TRBV4-1 and TRBJ2-7, with TRBD1 as a possible D gene (5 bases). Germline lookup yields CDR1 MGHRA and CDR2 YSYEKL. CDR3 length equals 14 residues. The V end lost 1 base, the J end lost 2 bases, and 9 bases lay between the germline ends. Here the CDR3 reads CASSQGAGPYEQYF. CDR3 sequence (DNA): TGCGCCAGCAGCCAAGGAGCAGGGCCCTACGAGCAGTACTTC.

V is TRBV10-3 and J is TRBJ2-1; TRBD1 agrees at 7 bases. J gave up 2 bases and V 3 bases, and 7 bases lay outside the gene matches. The CDR3 consists of 16 residues. Looked up from germline, CDR1 is ENHRY and CDR2 is SYGVKD. CDR3 sequence reads: CAISERDSRTYNEQFF. As DNA, the CDR3 is TGTGCCATCAGTGAACGGGACAGCAGAACCTACAATGAGCAGTTCTTC.

This clonotype was observed at least ten times. The CDR3 loop is CASRYSGYTEAFF. CDR3 bases: TGTGCCAGCAGATACAGCGGGTACACTGAAGCTTTCTTT. This chain connects TRBV27 to TRBJ1-1; D call uncertain. The V end lost 6 bases, the J end lost 3 bases, and 11 bases lay between the germline ends. This CDR3 spans 13 amino acids. Germline loops: CDR1 MNHEY, CDR2 SMNVEV (reference sequence).

Comments on this clonotype: Given a much more abundant clone one base away, this may be a read error. The J gene is TRBJ1-3, the V gene TRBV19; possible D gene TRBD1, 5 bases. Trimming removed 10 bases from V and 2 bases from J, with 15 bases in between. This CDR3 region has 14 residues. Germline V gene lookup returns CDR1 LNHDA and CDR2 SQIVND (reference sequence). The CDR3 DNA reads TGTGCCACTCGGGACCTACTACCTGGAAACACCATATATTTT. It translates to CATRDLLPGNTIYF.

This clonotype was seen a handful of times. This chain joins TRBV7-9 and TRBJ1-6; possibly TRBD1 for D (6 bases). Germline CDR1 is SEHNR and CDR2 is FQNEAQ (reference sequence). The V end lost 4 bases, the J end lost 10 bases, and 17 bases lay between the germline ends. This CDR3 comprises 15 residues. This CDR3 reads CASSSQGMRGSPLHF. CDR3 nucleotide sequence: TGTGCCAGCAGCTCGCAGGGGATGAGGGGCTCACCCCTCCACTTT. The complete variable domain, with remaining parts taken from reference TRBV7-9 and TRBJ1-6, reads DTGVSQNPRHKITKRGQNVTFRCDPISEHNRLYWYRQTLGQGPEFLTYFQNEAQLEKSRLLSDRFSAERPKGSFSTLEIQRTEQGDSAMYLCASSSQGMRGSPLHFGNGTRLTVT.

This clonotype was picked up many times. V and J are TRBV14 and TRBJ1-2; D is uncertain. The CDR3 has 13 residues. The ends were cut back, 5 bases at V and 8 bases at J, with 15 bases in the middle. Germline values: CDR1 SGHDN, CDR2 FVKESK. This CDR3 reads CASSFSEGSGYTF. Here the CDR3 DNA reads TGTGCCAGCAGCTTCTCGGAAGGGTCCGGCTACACCTTC.

The V call is TRBV4-1, the J call TRBJ1-1, with D hard to call. Looked up from germline, CDR1 is MGHRA and CDR2 is YSYEKL. Trimming removed 0 bases at V and 9 bases at J, with 11 bases between. This CDR3 contains 13 residues. The CDR3 region is CASSQDLSSQAFF. The CDR3 bases are TGCGCCAGCAGCCAAGATCTTAGCAGTCAAGCTTTCTTT.

Only a few counts were recorded for this clonotype. The rearrangement uses TRBV2 and TRBJ1-5; maybe TRBD1 (6 bases). The CDR3 length is 14 residues. Germline CDR1 reads SNHLY; CDR2 reads FYNNEI. The germline V and J ends were trimmed by 1 base and 4 bases, with 8 bases remaining between them. CDR3 nucleotide sequence: TGTGCCAGCAGTGAAGGGACAGAGAATCAGCCCCAGCATTTT. Amino acid sequence: CASSEGTENQPQHF.

This clonotype was found many times. The chain uses TRBV11-3 and TRBJ2-3; TRBD2 aligns across 9 bases. This CDR3 is 15 amino acids long. Unmatched junction bases numbered 2, after V lost 0 bases and J lost 4 bases. Germline V gene sequence: CDR1 SGHNT, CDR2 YENEEA. CDR3 sequence (DNA): TGTGCCAGCAGCTTAGATGGCGGGAGGGCAGATACGCAGTATTTT. As protein: CASSLDGGRADTQYF.